Listed below are T cell receptor beta chains from one sample, sequenced in a study of technical replicates of blood from a handful of donors. TCRdb's copy holds only in-frame clones and misses some; the assay was immunoSEQ multiplex PCR. The table records some 62,000 clones, about 87% of them present only once. Sequenced sample: PBMCs. The source is a human donor in good health. Some clones in this sample may be carry-over from other donors' samples. CDR3s leave out the opening cysteine and the closing phenylalanine or tryptophan.

V gene,CDR3 length,J gene,CDR3 protein
TRBV5-4,14,TRBJ2-7,ASSLGLAGDFYEQY
TRBV5-1,11,TRBJ2-2,ASSIQGSGELF
TRBV5-1,10,TRBJ2-7,ASSHGAYEQY
TRBV7-2,11,TRBJ2-5,ASSPGLGETQY
TRBV2,12,TRBJ2-2,ASAYRGSTGELF
TRBV5-1,12,TRBJ2-3,ASRASGGTDTQY
TRBV15,11,TRBJ1-1,ATSIDLNTEAF
TRBV14,11,TRBJ2-7,ASSRTRTYEQY
TRBV7-2,13,TRBJ1-4,ASSLAKGAGEKLF
TRBV11-2,15,TRBJ2-5,ASSLGLAGIHQETQY
TRBV12-5,12,TRBJ2-5,ASGTGTAQETQY
TRBV11-2,11,TRBJ2-3,ASSFHFTDTQY
TRBV6-5,14,TRBJ2-1,ASSYGWGRPPGGQF
TRBV6-5,13,TRBJ2-1,ASTLDRSSYNEQF
TRBV2,16,TRBJ2-3,ASSDPLAGGPSTDTQY
TRBV5-8,11,TRBJ1-1,ASSETGFPEAF
TRBV4-1,14,TRBJ2-2,ASSQDGGSNTGELF
TRBV6-1,16,TRBJ1-1,ASSEFLTGQADRAEAF
TRBV14,12,TRBJ2-5,ASSQLLFQETQY
TRBV5-4,14,TRBJ1-6,ASSPTPGGFNSPLH
TRBV19,11,TRBJ1-5,ASSGRGNQPQH
TRBV6-6,12,TRBJ2-4,ASSLAGEVSIQY
TRBV4-2,12,TRBJ2-1,ASSQVRGYNEQF
TRBV30,11,TRBJ2-2,AWSARADGELF